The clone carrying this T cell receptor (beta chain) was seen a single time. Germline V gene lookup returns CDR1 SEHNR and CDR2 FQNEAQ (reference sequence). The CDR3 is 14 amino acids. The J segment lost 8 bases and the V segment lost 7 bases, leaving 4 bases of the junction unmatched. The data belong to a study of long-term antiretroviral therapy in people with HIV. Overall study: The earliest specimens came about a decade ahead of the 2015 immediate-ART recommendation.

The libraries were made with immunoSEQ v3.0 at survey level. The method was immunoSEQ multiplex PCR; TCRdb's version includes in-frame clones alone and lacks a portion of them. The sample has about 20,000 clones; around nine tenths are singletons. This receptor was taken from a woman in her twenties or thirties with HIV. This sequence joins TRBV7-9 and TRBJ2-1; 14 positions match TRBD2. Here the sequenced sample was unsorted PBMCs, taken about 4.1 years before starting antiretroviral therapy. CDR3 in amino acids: CASIRLAGGHEQFF. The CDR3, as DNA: TGTGCCAGCATTAGACTAGCGGGGGGGCATGAGCAGTTCTTC.